The clone carrying this T cell receptor beta chain was detected ten times or more. Used for diagnoses were clinical symptoms, serum thyroxine and TRAb, thyroid ultrasound and orbital computed tomography. The data originate from a study of T cells in Graves' hyperthyroidism and ophthalmopathy. Amplification targeted TCR beta CDR3 regions from RNA transcripts. Primed by the HTBI set, a first-round RT-PCR was run on the TCR CDR3. In TCRdb, the multiplex PCR reads were re-called with MiXCR into one record per CDR3 protein. The table includes roughly 570,000 distinct CDR3 sequences, just over 45% detected once. Germline CDR1 is MNHNY and CDR2 is SVGAGI (reference sequence). CDR3 size: 15 residues. V lost 6 bases and J lost 1; bases outside the gene matches: 7.

The source material was peripheral blood or thyroid tissue (not recorded which). The rearrangement joins TRBV6-6 to TRBJ1-2; 8 bases fit TRBD1. This TCR was recovered from a woman aged 18-29 years with Graves' hyperthyroidism. CDR3 nucleotide sequence: TGTGCCAGCAGACCCGGGACAGGTCTTAACTATGGCTACACCTTC. This gives the protein CASRPGTGLNYGYTF.